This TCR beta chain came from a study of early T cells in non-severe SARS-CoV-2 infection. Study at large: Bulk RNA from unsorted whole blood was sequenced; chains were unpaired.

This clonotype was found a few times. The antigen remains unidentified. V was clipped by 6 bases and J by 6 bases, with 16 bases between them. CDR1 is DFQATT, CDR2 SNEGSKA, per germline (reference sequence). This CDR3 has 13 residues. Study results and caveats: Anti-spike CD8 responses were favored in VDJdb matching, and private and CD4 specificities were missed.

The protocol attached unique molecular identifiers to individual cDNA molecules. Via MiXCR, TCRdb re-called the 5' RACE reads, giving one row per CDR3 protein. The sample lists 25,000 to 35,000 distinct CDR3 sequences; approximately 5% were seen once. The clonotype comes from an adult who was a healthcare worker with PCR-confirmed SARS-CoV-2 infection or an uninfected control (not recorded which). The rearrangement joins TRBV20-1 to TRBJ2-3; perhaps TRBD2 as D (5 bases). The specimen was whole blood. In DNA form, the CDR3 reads TGCAGTGCGCTTCTTCGGGGAATCGATACGCAGTATTTT. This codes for CSALLRGIDTQYF.